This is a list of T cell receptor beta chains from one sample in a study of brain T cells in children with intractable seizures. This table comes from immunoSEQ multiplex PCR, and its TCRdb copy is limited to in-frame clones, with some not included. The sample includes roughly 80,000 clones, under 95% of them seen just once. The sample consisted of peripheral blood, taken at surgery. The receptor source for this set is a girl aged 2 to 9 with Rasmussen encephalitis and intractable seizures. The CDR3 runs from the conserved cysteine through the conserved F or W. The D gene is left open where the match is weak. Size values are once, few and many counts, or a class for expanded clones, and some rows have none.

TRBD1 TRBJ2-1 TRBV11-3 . TGTGCCAGCAGCTCCGGGACAGCCTCATCGAATGAGCAGTTCTTC CASSSGTASSNEQFF
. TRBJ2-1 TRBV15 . TGTGCCACCAGCAGAGAACTAACTGATGAGCAGTTCTTC CATSRELTDEQFF
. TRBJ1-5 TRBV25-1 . TGTGCCAGCAGTGAGTTCCGTTTAACACCGTTTAGCAATCAGCCCCAGCATTTT CASSEFRLTPFSNQPQHF
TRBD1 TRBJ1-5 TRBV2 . TGTGCCAGCAGTGGGGACAGCGCCAATCAGCCCCAGCATTTT CASSGDSANQPQHF
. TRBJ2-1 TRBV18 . TGTGCCAGCTCACCATGGTTTGGGCGTGACAATGAGCAGTTCTTC CASSPWFGRDNEQFF
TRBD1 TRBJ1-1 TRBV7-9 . TGTGCCAGCAGCTATCTAGGGACAGGGACGCCTGAAGCTTTCTTT CASSYLGTGTPEAFF
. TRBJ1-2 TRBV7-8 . TGTGCCAGCAGCTTAGCCGGAGTCTATGGCTACACCTTC CASSLAGVYGYTF
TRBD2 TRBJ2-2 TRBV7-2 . TGTGCCAGCACTCGGGGGGGCTACACCGGGGAGCTGTTTTTT CASTRGGYTGELFF
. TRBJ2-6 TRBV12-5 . TGTGCTAGTGGTTTGGCCCCGGGCTTCTCTGGGGCCAACGTCCTGACTTTC CASGLAPGFSGANVLTF
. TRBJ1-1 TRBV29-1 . TGCAGCGTTGAAGGATGGGTCGTGGGGCAGGGCACTGAAGCTTTCTTT CSVEGWVVGQGTEAFF
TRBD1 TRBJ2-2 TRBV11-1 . TGTGCCAGCAAGGGGGCCGTTGATCCCGGGGAGCTGTTTTTT CASKGAVDPGELFF
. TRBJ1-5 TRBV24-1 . TGTGCCACCAGTGATGCTAATCAGCCCCAGCATTTT CATSDANQPQHF
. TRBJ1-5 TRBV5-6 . TGTGCCAGCAGCAGGAGACAGTCCGAAAATCAGCCCCAGCATTTT CASSRRQSENQPQHF
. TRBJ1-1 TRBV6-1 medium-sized TGTGCCAGCAGTGAGGGGGCTCTGTCCCTGAACACTGAAGCTTTCTTT CASSEGALSLNTEAFF
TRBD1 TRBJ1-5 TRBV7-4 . TGTGCCAGCAGCCGACAGACAGGGGTGGTTCAGCCCCAGCATTTT CASSRQTGVVQPQHF
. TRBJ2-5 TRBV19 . TGTGCCAGTAGTATTCAGGGGCTAGCAGTGGGAGAGACCCAGTACTTC CASSIQGLAVGETQYF
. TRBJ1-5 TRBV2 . TGTGCCAGCAGTGATCCGTTCGGGGGATCAAGCAATCAGCCCCAGCATTTT CASSDPFGGSSNQPQHF
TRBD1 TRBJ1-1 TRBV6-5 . TGTGCCAGCAGTTGGACAGGGGGGACTGAAGCTTTCTTT CASSWTGGTEAFF
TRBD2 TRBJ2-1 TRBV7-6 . TGTGCCAGCAGCTTGGGGGCTAGCGGGACTACAGGTGAGCAGTTCTTC CASSLGASGTTGEQFF
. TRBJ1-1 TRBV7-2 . TGTGCCAGCAGCTTAGGAGGGGGCACTGAAGCTTTCTTT CASSLGGGTEAFF
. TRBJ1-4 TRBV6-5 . TGTGCCAGCAGTTACGGAGTAGGGCTTAATGAAAAACTGTTTTTT CASSYGVGLNEKLFF
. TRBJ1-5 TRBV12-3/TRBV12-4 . TGTGCCAGCAGTTTAGGCAGGGGACAGCCCCAGCATTTT CASSLGRGQPQHF
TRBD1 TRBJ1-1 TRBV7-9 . TGTGCCAGCAGCGGCGGGACAGGGAGGGCTTTCTTT CASSGGTGRAFF
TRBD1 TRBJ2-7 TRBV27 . TGTGCCAGCAGTACGCGGCAGGGGGCCATCTGGAGCGAGCAGTACTTC CASSTRQGAIWSEQYF
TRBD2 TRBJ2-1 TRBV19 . TGTGCCAGTAGCGGACTAGCGGCGAGCGATGAGCAGTTCTTC CASSGLAASDEQFF
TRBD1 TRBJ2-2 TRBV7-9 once TGTGCCAGCAGCTTAGAAGCAGGGACAGCGAACACCGGGGAGCTGTTTTTT CASSLEAGTANTGELFF
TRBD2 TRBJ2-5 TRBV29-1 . TGCAGCGTTGAAGACCCCAATTGGCGGGGGTCCCAAGAGACCCAGTACTTC CSVEDPNWRGSQETQYF
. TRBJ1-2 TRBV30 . TGTGCCTGGAGTCAACAGGAGGGCTATGGCTACACCTTC CAWSQQEGYGYTF
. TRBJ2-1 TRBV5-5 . TGTGCCAGCAGCTTAGGCAATGAGCAGTTCTTC CASSLGNEQFF
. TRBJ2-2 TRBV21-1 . TGTGCCAGCAGCAAAGAAGAAGAGGGAATATCGAACACCGGGGAGCTGTTTTTT CASSKEEEGISNTGELFF
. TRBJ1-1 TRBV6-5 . TGTGCCAGCAGCCTTAACTCTGAAGCTTTCTTT CASSLNSEAFF
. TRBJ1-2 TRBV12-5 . TGTGCTAGTGGTTTGGTAAGATTACAGGGACATGGCTACACCTTC CASGLVRLQGHGYTF
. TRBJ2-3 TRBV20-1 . TGCAGTGCTAGGGGAGTAGGTACGCAGTATTTT CSARGVGTQYF
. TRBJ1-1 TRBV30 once TGTGCCTGGAGTGAGGGGGGGAACACTGAAGCTTTCTTT CAWSEGGNTEAFF
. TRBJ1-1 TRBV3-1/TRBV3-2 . TGTGCCAGCAGCCAAGATTGGAACACTGAAGCTTTCTTT CASSQDWNTEAFF
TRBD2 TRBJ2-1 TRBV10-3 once TGTGCCATCAGTGAGAATAGCGGGAGCTACAATGAGCAGTTCTTC CAISENSGSYNEQFF
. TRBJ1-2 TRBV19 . TGTGCCAGTCATAAGGGAAGAATCTATGGCTACACCTTC CASHKGRIYGYTF
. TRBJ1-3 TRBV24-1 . TGTGCCACCAGTGATCCACGGAGGAAAGGAAACACCATATATTTT CATSDPRRKGNTIYF
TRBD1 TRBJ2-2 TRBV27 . TGTGCCAGCAGTTTCGGGACAGGGGAAGGGGAGCTGTTTTTT CASSFGTGEGELFF
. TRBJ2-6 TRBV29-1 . TGCAGCGTTGAATTAGGGTCTGGGGCCAACGTCCTGACTTTC CSVELGSGANVLTF
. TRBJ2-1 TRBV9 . TGTGCCAGCAGCCCCCGGCCATCGAATCTCTACAATGAGCAGTTCTTC CASSPRPSNLYNEQFF
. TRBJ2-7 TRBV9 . TGTGCCAGCAGCGCACCGGGACACACAATCTACGAGCAGTACTTC CASSAPGHTIYEQYF
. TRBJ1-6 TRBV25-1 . TGTGCCAGCAGTGTACAGGGATCTCTTAATTCACCCCTCCACTTT CASSVQGSLNSPLHF
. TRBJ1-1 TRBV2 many TGTGCCAGCTGGGGGCGGTTGTACACTGAAGCTTTCTTT CASWGRLYTEAFF
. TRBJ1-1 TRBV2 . TGTGCCAGCACCGGGACGGGTAACACTGAAGCTTTCTTT CASTGTGNTEAFF
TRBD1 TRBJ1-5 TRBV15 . TGTGCCACCAGCAGCGACAGGGGGCTGGGCAATCAGCCCCAGCATTTT CATSSDRGLGNQPQHF
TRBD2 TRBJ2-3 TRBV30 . TGTGCCTGGAGTGCCCGCGGGGGGCGTTCAGATACGCAGTATTTT CAWSARGGRSDTQYF
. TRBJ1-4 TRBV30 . TGTGCCTGGAGTCGGGGTGAAAAACTGTTTTTT CAWSRGEKLFF
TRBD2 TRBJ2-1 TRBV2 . TGTGCCAGCAGTCTCCGACTAGCGGGAGGGGGCGAGCAGTTCTTC CASSLRLAGGGEQFF
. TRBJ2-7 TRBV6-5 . TGTGCCAGCAGCGACGGCTCCTACGAGCAGTACTTC CASSDGSYEQYF
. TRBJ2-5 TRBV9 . TGTGCCAGCAGCGTAGGTCCAGCAGCAACAGAAGAGACCCAGTACTTC CASSVGPAATEETQYF